This T cell receptor (beta chain) was identified during a study of memory CD4+ T cells and cytomegalovirus serostatus. Libraries were prepared by immunoSEQ multiplex PCR; TCRdb keeps only in-frame clonotypes and omits some of them. The sample lists 30,000 to 45,000 clones, around 80% seen once, with under 6% in the top ten. This clone was observed once. J was trimmed by 4 bases and V by 7 bases; bases with no gene match: 16. There are 16 residues in the CDR3. The V gene's germline CDR1 is SGHRS and CDR2 YFSETQ. Single viable CD3+CD4+CD8-CD45RO+ cells were sorted as the memory CD4+ T cells. CMV serostatus came from serum IgG against pp150, pp28, p38, p52.

This receptor was identified in an adult in good health and CMV-seropositive. V is TRBV5-1 and J is TRBJ2-5, with 7 bases fitting TRBD1. Sequencing was done on a sample of memory CD4+ T cells from blood. CDR3 nucleotide sequence: TGCGCCAGCGGTTTCACAGGGGCCCTAGGTCGAGAGACCCAGTACTTC. This gives the protein CASGFTGALGRETQYF.